A single sample gave rise to the 22 T cell receptor beta chains below, sequenced in a study of molecular identifiers for immune sequencing clone quantification. TCRdb called the PCR reads again in MiXCR, with one record for every CDR3 protein. The table includes more than 550,000 distinct CDR3 sequences, 25% detected once. Sequencing was performed on naive CD8+ T cells from blood, with Jurkat cell RNA spiked in. The subset denotes: FACS-sorted CD8+CD4-CCR7+CD45RA+ naive T cells. The source is a human donor in good health. Some libraries in this study had Jurkat cell RNA spiked in.

The V gene is TRBV6-5, the J gene TRBJ2-2; maybe TRBD1 (6 bases). Germline CDR1 MNHEY, CDR2 SVGAGI. The CDR3 extends over 15 amino acids. The V and J ends lost 6 bases and 2 bases respectively, with 13 bases between them. CDR3 amino acids: CASRKTGTNTGELFF. The CDR3 region has the DNA TGTGCCAGCAGAAAGACAGGAACTAACACCGGGGAGCTGTTTTTT.

Note on this clonotype: One end of the junction varies from germline; a read error may be responsible. The J gene is TRBJ2-3, the V gene TRBV4-3; 10 bases line up with TRBD2. The CDR3 covers 19 residues. CDR1 and CDR2 (germline): LGHNA, YSLEER. The CDR3 bases are TGCGCCAGCAGCCAAGATCTTATAGCGGGGGGCCCTAGCACAGATACGCGGTATTTT. As protein: CASSQDLIAGGPSTDTRYF.

The table lists this clonotype with many counts. This rearrangement joins TRBV6-6 to TRBJ1-1; TRBD1 is a possible D gene (5 bases). V gave up 5 bases and J gave up 1 base, with 14 bases separating them. Germline V gene data show CDR1 as MNHNY and CDR2 as SVGAGI (reference sequence). The CDR3 runs 15 residues. CDR3 sequence (DNA): TGTGCCAGCAGTCGCCTCCCCGGGGCGAACACTGAAGCTTTCTTT. This gives the protein CASSRLPGANTEAFF.

This clonotype was seen at least ten times. The V call is TRBV27, the J call TRBJ2-7; no firm D call. This CDR3 contains 14 residues. V was clipped by 8 bases and J by 0 bases, with 14 bases between them. Germline CDR1 MNHEY, CDR2 SMNVEV (reference sequence). CDR3 sequence reads: CASGPLDRSYEQYF. The CDR3 DNA reads TGTGCCAGCGGCCCCCTAGATCGCTCCTACGAGCAGTACTTC.

This sequence joins TRBV3-1 and TRBJ2-5, with D maybe TRBD2 (6 bases). CDR1 and CDR2 (germline): LGHDT, YNNKEL (reference sequence). The CDR3 runs to 16 residues. V shed 0 bases and J shed 4 bases, with 15 bases lying between them. The CDR3 reads CASSQDGGLAAETQYF. The CDR3 DNA sequence: TGTGCCAGCAGCCAAGATGGAGGGCTAGCCGCAGAGACCCAGTACTTC.

This clonotype was detected only a few times. V is TRBV15 and J is TRBJ2-5, with D tentatively TRBD1 or TRBD2 (6 bases each). Per germline, CDR1 LNHNV and CDR2 YYDKDF (reference sequence). The V and J ends lost 5 bases and 1 base respectively, with 17 bases between them. The CDR3 spans 16 residues. The CDR3 DNA reads TGTGCCACCAGCGCAAAGGTTGGGGGGCCCCAAGAGACCCAGTACTTC. Protein product: CATSAKVGGPQETQYF.

This clonotype occurred many times. This CDR3 reads CSAGGGSGYEQYF. In DNA form, the CDR3 reads TGCAGTGCCGGCGGGGGGAGCGGCTACGAGCAGTACTTC. This chain connects TRBV20-1 to TRBJ2-7; 8 bases are a match to TRBD2. J lost 3 bases, V lost 6 bases, and 7 bases had no gene match. CDR3 length: 13 residues. Germline lookup yields CDR1 DFQATT and CDR2 SNEGSKA (reference sequence).

As regards this clonotype: This may be a read error, as it is one base from a much larger clone. The chain is built from TRBV28 and TRBJ2-7; D is uncertain. V dropped 7 bases and J dropped 5 bases, with 21 bases sitting between them. Per germline, CDR1 MDHEN and CDR2 SYDVKM. The CDR3 runs 15 residues. The CDR3 spells CASTQRELEWDEQYF. CDR3 coding DNA: TGTGCCAGCACCCAACGTGAGCTAGAGTGGGACGAGCAGTACTTC.

This clonotype appeared many times. The chain couples TRBV2 to TRBJ2-5; D possibly corresponds to TRBD1 (5 bases). This CDR3 contains 14 residues. Germline CDR1 is SNHLY and CDR2 is FYNNEI. The V gene lost 6 bases and the J gene lost 0 bases, with 11 bases spanning the gap. The CDR3 is CASRTDTNQETQYF. As DNA, the CDR3 is TGTGCCAGCAGAACGGACACGAACCAAGAGACCCAGTACTTC.

This clonotype was seen at least ten times. The V and J genes are TRBV6-6 and TRBJ2-7, with D hard to call. CDR1 is MNHNY and CDR2 is SVGAGI in the germline V gene (reference sequence). The germline V and J ends were trimmed by 0 bases and 6 bases, with 9 bases remaining between them. The CDR3 length is 13 residues. CDR3 coding DNA: TGTGCCAGCAGTTACTCGGGATTAAGCGAGCAGTACTTC. This translates into CASSYSGLSEQYF.

This clonotype was detected ten times or more. This chain connects TRBV7-2 to TRBJ2-1; 9 bases match TRBD2. Germline CDR1 and CDR2: SGHTA and FQGNSA. The CDR3 is 16 amino acids. The V and J ends lost 1 base and 4 bases, in that order; junction bases with no gene match: 5. The CDR3 region is CASSLDAGLAYNEQFF. CDR3 coding DNA: TGTGCCAGCAGCTTAGACGCGGGACTAGCTTACAATGAGCAGTTCTTC.

Turning to this clonotype: A read error may explain this, as a much larger clone is one base away. The chain couples TRBV12-3 or TRBV12-4 to TRBJ1-4; D gene ambiguous. The CDR3 has 18 residues. The CDR3 is CASSFVVGRRETSEKLFF. The CDR3 region has the DNA TGTGCCAGCAGTTTTGTGGTTGGCAGGCGGGAAACTAGTGAAAAACTGTTTTTT.

This clonotype was picked up many times. This chain links TRBV7-6 with TRBJ2-6, with D unresolved. The germline V and J ends were trimmed by 0 bases and 12 bases, with 6 bases remaining between them. The CDR3 is made up of 12 amino acids. Germline V CDR1 and CDR2: SGHVS, FNYEAQ. The chain's CDR3 is CASSLATAVLTF. The CDR3, as DNA: TGTGCCAGCAGCTTAGCTACGGCCGTCCTGACTTTC. The full variable domain, its missing parts supplied by reference TRBV7-6 and TRBJ2-6, is GAGVSQSPRYKVTKRGQDVALRCDPISGHVSLYWYRQALGQGPEFLTYFNYEAQQDKSGLPNDRFSAERPEGSISTLTIQRTEQRDSAMYRCASSLATAVLTFGAGSRLTVL.

The gene calls are TRBV29-1 and TRBJ2-4; 13 bases fit TRBD2. This CDR3 spans 16 amino acids. The germline V gene encodes CDR1 SQVTM and CDR2 ANQGSEA. V lost 6 bases to trimming and J lost 9 bases; unmatched junction nucleotides: 14. CDR3 coding DNA: TGCAGCGTGGACGAAGAACCCGGGACTAGCGGGGTCATTCAGTACTTC. This sequence encodes CSVDEEPGTSGVIQYF.

This clonotype was picked up many times. J is TRBJ1-5 and V is TRBV4-2, with D uncertain. Germline CDR1 reads LGHNA; CDR2 reads YNFKEQ. Between the trimmed V and J ends, which lost 4 bases and 2 bases, there was a span of 12 bases. The CDR3 length is 15 residues. DNA for the CDR3: TGTGCCAGCAGCCCAAACGACGGGGGCAATCAGCCCCAGCATTTT. Translated: CASSPNDGGNQPQHF.

Note on this clonotype: This may come from a read error, since a much larger clone is one base off. The chain recombines TRBV5-1 with TRBJ2-7, with a possible D match to TRBD2 (6 bases). CDR1 SGHRS and CDR2 YFSETQ come from the germline V gene. Trimming stripped 1 base from V and 5 bases from J, with 16 bases between. This CDR3 has 15 residues. The CDR3 protein is CASSLKSSEVHEQYF. The DNA for the CDR3 is TGCGCCAGCAGCTTGAAGTCTAGCGAGGTCCACGAGCAGTACTTC.

This clonotype was detected many times. The gene calls are TRBV7-9 and TRBJ1-1; TRBD1 is a possible D gene (5 bases). The CDR3 is made up of 15 amino acids. Per the germline V gene, CDR1 is SEHNR and CDR2 is FQNEAQ (reference sequence). Trimming took 5 bases from V and 1 from J, leaving 14 bases between them. The CDR3 loop is CASSPIGHTNTEAFF. The CDR3 DNA reads as TGTGCCAGCAGCCCTATTGGACATACGAACACTGAAGCTTTCTTT.

J is TRBJ2-7 and V is TRBV4-3; TRBD1 matches at 8 bases. Per germline, CDR1 LGHNA and CDR2 YSLEER. The CDR3 is 15 amino acids. V shed 1 base and J 3 bases; nucleotides not matched to a gene: 5. The CDR3 loop reads CASSQGRQGLYEQYF. Here the CDR3 DNA reads TGCGCCAGCAGCCAAGGAAGACAGGGGCTCTACGAGCAGTACTTC.

Many counts were recorded for this clonotype. The chain employs TRBV28 and TRBJ2-3; D may be TRBD2 (5 bases). V was pared by 8 bases and J by 1 base, with 13 bases between. The CDR3 runs 14 residues. Germline assignment: CDR1 MDHEN and CDR2 SYDVKM. CDR3 loop: CASDKEAGTDTQYF. In nucleotides, the CDR3 is TGTGCCAGCGACAAGGAGGCCGGCACAGATACGCAGTATTTT.

This clonotype was counted many times. The CDR3 is CASSQGYRSGANVLTF. The DNA for the CDR3 is TGTGCCAGCAGCCAAGGGTACCGGTCTGGGGCCAACGTCCTGACTTTC. The chain has TRBV7-9 and TRBJ2-6; D ambiguous. Trimming stripped 5 bases from V and 1 base from J, with 12 bases between. Germline lookup yields CDR1 SEHNR and CDR2 FQNEAQ (reference sequence). The CDR3 extends over 16 amino acids.

As concerns this clonotype: A read error may explain this, as a much larger clone is one base away. The rearrangement links TRBV7-6 to TRBJ2-2; a weak D match, TRBD2 (5 bases). The CDR3 runs 14 residues. The germline V gene has CDR1 SGHVS and CDR2 FNYEAQ. Trimming left V 6 bases short and J 7 bases short, with 15 bases between. CDR3 sequence: CASRNGVELGELFF. The CDR3 region has the DNA TGTGCCAGCAGAAACGGGGTCGAGCTCGGGGAGCTGTTTTTT.

The V and J genes are TRBV27 and TRBJ2-2; 7 bases map to TRBD2. Per the germline V gene, CDR1 is MNHEY and CDR2 is SMNVEV (reference sequence). The CDR3 has 17 amino acids. The ends lost 2 bases at V and 4 bases at J; junction bases unmatched: 10. As DNA, the CDR3 is TGTGCCAGCAGTTTAAGAGGGGCCCGGGGGGTCACCGGGGAGCTGTTTTTT. Protein: CASSLRGARGVTGELFF.